One and the same sample provided the 25 T cell receptor beta chains below, sequenced in a study of quantifying T cell responses using KT2 cells. Looking at the study overall: Reverse transcription used primers in the TCR alpha and beta constant regions.

An oligo carrying a UMI was ligated to the cDNA 3' end. First-round PCR used around 4 cycles and beta primers RC1.1 and RC1.2 covering TRBC1 and TRBC2. TCRdb re-derived calls from the UMI-ligation and nested PCR reads in MiXCR, one entry per CDR3 protein. In the table there are under 35,000 distinct CDR3 sequences, about a tenth of which are singletons. The material sequenced was PBMCs spiked with cells of the T cell clone KT2. Receptors originate from a human donor.

V and J are TRBV6-2 or TRBV6-3 and TRBJ1-1; D unresolved. The germline CDR1 and CDR2 sequences are MNHEY and SVGEGT. This CDR3 is 18 amino acids long. Deletions cut 0 bases from V and 0 bases from J, with 17 bases between. In DNA form, the CDR3 reads TGTGCCAGCAGTTACTCGTGGAGGGTAGGATCCGTGAACACTGAAGCTTTCTTT. Its translation is CASSYSWRVGSVNTEAFF.

V and J are TRBV15 and TRBJ1-1; D perhaps matches TRBD1 (5 bases). The CDR3 is 15 amino acids. Germline values: CDR1 LNHNV, CDR2 YYDKDF (reference sequence). The ends were cut back, 5 bases at V and 4 bases at J, with 17 bases in the middle. The CDR3 region is CATSPRIGVSTEAFF. In nucleotides, the CDR3 is TGTGCCACCAGCCCCCGCATAGGGGTAAGCACTGAAGCTTTCTTT.

This chain joins TRBV2 and TRBJ2-2, with TRBD2 as a possible D gene (6 bases). Germline lookup yields CDR1 SNHLY and CDR2 FYNNEI. This CDR3 spans 14 amino acids. V was cut by 6 bases and J by 4 bases, with 12 bases left in between. CDR3 amino acids: CASSGTGFTGELFF. The CDR3, as DNA: TGTGCCAGCAGCGGGACTGGATTCACCGGGGAGCTGTTTTTT.

The chain joins TRBV12-3 or TRBV12-4 to TRBJ1-2; 7 bases line up with TRBD1. This CDR3 contains 13 residues. V was pared by 1 base and J by 4 bases, with 0 bases of the junction left unmatched. The CDR3 DNA reads TGTGCCAGCAGTTTAGGGACAGGCTATGGCTACACCTTC. It yields the protein CASSLGTGYGYTF.

Ten or more counts support this clonotype. This chain joins TRBV3-1 and TRBJ1-1; a weak D match, TRBD1 (5 bases). Germline V gene lookup returns CDR1 LGHDT and CDR2 YNNKEL (reference sequence). CDR3 length: 17 amino acids. V was cut by 0 bases and J by 1 base, with 15 bases left in between. The CDR3: CASSQEEWGSPNTEAFF. The CDR3 DNA is TGTGCCAGCAGCCAAGAGGAGTGGGGGAGCCCGAACACTGAAGCTTTCTTT.

J is TRBJ1-5 and V is TRBV19; D is unclear. The CDR3 covers 13 residues. The V end lost 10 bases, the J end lost 3 bases, and 13 bases lay between the germline ends. Germline-derived CDR1 and CDR2 are LNHDA and SQIVND (reference sequence). The CDR3 nucleotides are TGTGCCACCAATACGGCAGTCAATCAGCCCCAGCATTTT. It encodes CATNTAVNQPQHF.

V gene TRBV29-1 combines with J gene TRBJ1-1, with D uncertain. V was pared by 4 bases and J by 1 base, with 10 bases between. The germline V gene encodes CDR1 SQVTM and CDR2 ANQGSEA. The CDR3 totals 13 residues. CDR3 DNA sequence: TGCAGCGTTGTCCCGACCGCGAACACTGAAGCTTTCTTT. Translated: CSVVPTANTEAFF.

This clonotype appeared many times. J is TRBJ1-5 and V is TRBV7-7; the D is unclear. The germline V gene encodes CDR1 SSHAT and CDR2 FNYEAQ (reference sequence). Trimming took off 0 bases at V and 3 bases at J, with 27 bases between the two ends. The CDR3 covers 21 residues. This chain's CDR3 is CASSLAEVGAPQTETNQPQHF. The DNA for the CDR3 is TGTGCCAGCAGCTTAGCAGAGGTAGGCGCGCCCCAGACGGAAACCAATCAGCCCCAGCATTTT.

This clonotype was recorded at least ten times. This chain's CDR3 is CSARSRTGMNTEAFF. CDR3 coding DNA: TGCAGTGCTAGATCACGGACAGGAATGAACACTGAAGCTTTCTTT. V usage is TRBV20-1 and J usage is TRBJ1-1; 7 bases are a match to TRBD1. The CDR3 length is 15 residues. Germline trimming cut 2 bases from V and 0 bases from J; bases unmatched to any gene: 6. The germline CDR1 and CDR2 sequences are DFQATT and SNEGSKA (reference sequence).

On this clonotype: A much larger clone lies one base from this, so it may be a read error. V and J are TRBV18 and TRBJ2-5; D is unresolved. Trimming shortened V by 5 bases and J by 1 base, and 8 bases separated the two germline ends. Germline CDR1 is KGHSH and CDR2 is LQKENI. The length of the CDR3 is 13 residues. The CDR3 region is CASSTKVQETQYF. The CDR3 nucleotides read TGTGCCAGCTCAACGAAGGTCCAAGAGACCCAGTACTTC.

This clonotype was observed at least ten times. V is TRBV7-8 and J is TRBJ1-5, with a possible D match to TRBD1 (6 bases). The germline V gene has CDR1 SGHVS and CDR2 FQNEAQ. The length of the CDR3 is 14 residues. The ends were cut back, 3 bases at V and 7 bases at J, with 13 bases in the middle. CDR3 sequence reads: CASSFYRDGQPQHF. Written as DNA, the CDR3 is TGTGCCAGCAGCTTTTACAGGGACGGGCAGCCCCAGCATTTT. The full variable domain, with the rest looked up from reference TRBV7-8 and TRBJ1-5, is GAGVSQSPRYKVAKRGQDVALRCDPISGHVSLFWYQQALGQGPEFLTYFQNEAQLDKSGLPSDRFFAERPEGSVSTLKIQRTQQEDSAVYLCASSFYRDGQPQHFGDGTRLSIL.

Notes on this clonotype: Given a much more abundant clone one base away, this may be a read error. V gene TRBV11-2 combines with J gene TRBJ1-2; D call uncertain. V was trimmed by 7 bases and J by 3 bases, leaving 18 bases between them. There are 15 residues in the CDR3. Germline loops: CDR1 SGHAT, CDR2 FQNNGV. The CDR3 reads CASTSTEGYHYGYTF. Written as DNA, the CDR3 is TGTGCCAGCACCTCGACGGAAGGGTACCACTATGGCTACACCTTC.

This clonotype has more than one count but fewer than ten. This sequence joins TRBV30 and TRBJ2-6; no definite D call. CDR1 GTSNPN and CDR2 SVGIG come from the germline V gene (reference sequence). The CDR3 sequence is 14 residues long. Between the trimmed V and J ends, which lost 5 bases and 0 bases, there was a span of 8 bases. The DNA for the CDR3 is TGTGCCTGGCGACACCACTCTGGGGCCAACGTCCTGACTTTC. Its translation: CAWRHHSGANVLTF.

This sequence joins TRBV5-1 and TRBJ2-1; 10 nucleotides align to TRBD1. The CDR3 consists of 21 residues. Per germline, CDR1 SGHRS and CDR2 YFSETQ. V shed 0 bases and J 4 bases; nucleotides not matched to a gene: 19. CDR3 region: CASSLEVVLGFGQGGYNEQFF. Here the CDR3 DNA reads TGCGCCAGCAGCTTGGAAGTGGTGTTGGGCTTCGGACAGGGGGGTTACAATGAGCAGTTCTTC.

This clonotype showed up many times. This sequence joins TRBV7-9 and TRBJ2-5; 7 bases fit TRBD2. V lost 3 bases and J lost 5; bases outside the gene matches: 18. This CDR3 comprises 18 residues. The germline gives CDR1 SEHNR, CDR2 FQNEAQ (reference sequence). The CDR3 is CASSFKREELLSMETQYF. The CDR3 nucleotides are TGTGCCAGCAGCTTTAAGCGGGAAGAACTATTATCTATGGAGACCCAGTACTTC.

The sample holds many counts of this clonotype. V gene TRBV19 combines with J gene TRBJ2-2, with 7 bases fitting TRBD2. The J segment lost 3 bases and the V segment lost 6 bases, leaving 4 bases of the junction unmatched. The CDR3 runs to 14 residues. Per the germline V gene, CDR1 is LNHDA and CDR2 is SQIVND (reference sequence). DNA for the CDR3: TGTGCCAGTAGGAGCGGGATCTACACCGGGGAGCTGTTTTTT. Residues: CASRSGIYTGELFF.

There are a few counts of this clonotype. This chain uses TRBV6-2 or TRBV6-3 with TRBJ1-5; 8 positions agree with TRBD1. The ends lost 7 bases at V and 2 bases at J; junction bases unmatched: 7. The CDR3 has 15 residues. Germline V CDR1 and CDR2: MNHEY, SVGEGT. CDR3 sequence (DNA): TGTGCCAGCACCCTCACAGGGGGTGGCAATCAGCCCCAGCATTTT. Protein sequence: CASTLTGGGNQPQHF.

This clonotype came up a few times. The CDR3 nucleotides read TGTGCCAGCAGCTTAGGGTGGGGATTGGGAGGCGTGAACACTGAAGCTTTCTTT. It encodes CASSLGWGLGGVNTEAFF. The chain employs TRBV7-8 and TRBJ1-1, with D unresolved. Trimming left V 1 base short and J 0 bases short, with 18 bases between. Germline CDR1 and CDR2: SGHVS and FQNEAQ. The CDR3 runs 18 residues.

The genes are TRBV11-3 and TRBJ2-1; D is undetermined. CDR1 and CDR2 (germline): SGHNT, YENEEA. The V and J ends lost 6 bases and 7 bases respectively, with 19 bases between them. The CDR3 extends over 15 amino acids. CDR3 amino acids: CASRRTPQWWNEQFF. DNA for the CDR3: TGTGCCAGCAGAAGGACCCCCCAGTGGTGGAATGAGCAGTTCTTC. The full variable domain, completed using reference TRBV11-3 and TRBJ2-1, is EAGVVQSPRYKIIEKKQPVAFWCNPISGHNTLYWYLQNLGQGPELLIRYENEEAVDDSQLPKDRFSAERLKGVDSTLKIQPAELGDSAVYLCASRRTPQWWNEQFFGPGTRLTVL.

The chain carries TRBV7-3 and TRBJ2-5; TRBD2 is a possible D gene (6 bases). V shed 0 bases and J shed 4 bases, with 15 bases lying between them. CDR3 length: 16 residues. Germline CDR1 is SGHTA and CDR2 is FQGTGA. Here the CDR3 reads CASSLTGSGPGETQYF. The DNA of the CDR3 is TGTGCCAGCAGCTTAACTGGAAGCGGGCCTGGAGAGACCCAGTACTTC.

The chain carries TRBV9 and TRBJ2-5; D not resolved. V was cut by 0 bases and J by 8 bases, with 14 bases left in between. Germline V gene sequence: CDR1 SGDLS, CDR2 YYNGEE. CDR3 length equals 14 residues. Written as DNA, the CDR3 is TGTGCCAGCAGCGTAGAGGGCCGGACCGTCACCCAGTACTTC. It specifies CASSVEGRTVTQYF.

The chain has TRBV13 and TRBJ2-7, with 8 bases identical to TRBD2. V shed 4 bases and J 0 bases; nucleotides not matched to a gene: 5. The CDR3 runs to 15 residues. Per germline, CDR1 PRHDT and CDR2 FYEKMQ (reference sequence). The CDR3 loop is CASSSSGTSSYEQYF. CDR3 nucleotides: TGTGCCAGCAGCTCCTCCGGGACTAGCTCCTACGAGCAGTACTTC.

This chain links TRBV7-3 with TRBJ1-2; D is undetermined. V was pared by 4 bases and J by 4 bases, with 22 bases between. Germline-derived CDR1 and CDR2 are SGHTA and FQGTGA. This CDR3 is built from 17 residues. CDR3: CASSSGVGEAKSYGYTF. The CDR3 DNA follows: TGTGCCAGCAGCTCTGGGGTAGGCGAAGCAAAAAGCTATGGCTACACCTTC.

There are many counts of this clonotype. V gene TRBV12-3 or TRBV12-4 combines with J gene TRBJ1-1; D uncertain. V was cut by 2 bases and J by 0 bases, with 1 base left in between. The CDR3 consists of 12 residues. The CDR3: CASSLLNTEAFF. CDR3 in DNA: TGTGCCAGCAGTTTACTGAACACTGAAGCTTTCTTT.

Only a few counts were recorded for this clonotype. This chain joins TRBV27 and TRBJ2-3; TRBD1 matches at 7 bases. This CDR3 is built from 16 residues. Unmatched junction bases numbered 6, after V lost 3 bases and J lost 0 bases. CDR1 MNHEY and CDR2 SMNVEV come from the germline V gene (reference sequence). CDR3 sequence reads: CASSFGDRPSTDTQYF. CDR3 in DNA: TGTGCCAGCAGTTTTGGGGACAGACCAAGCACAGATACGCAGTATTTT.